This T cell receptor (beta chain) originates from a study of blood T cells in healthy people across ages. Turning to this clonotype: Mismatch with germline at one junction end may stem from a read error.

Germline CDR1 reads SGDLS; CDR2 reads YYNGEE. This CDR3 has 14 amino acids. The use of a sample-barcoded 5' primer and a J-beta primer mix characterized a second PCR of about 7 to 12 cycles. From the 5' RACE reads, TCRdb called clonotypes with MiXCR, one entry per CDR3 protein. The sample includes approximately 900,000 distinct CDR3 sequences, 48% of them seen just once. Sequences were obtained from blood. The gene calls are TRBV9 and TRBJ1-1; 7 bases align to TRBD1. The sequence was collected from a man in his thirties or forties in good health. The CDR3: CASSATGTDTEAFF. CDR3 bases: TGTGCCAGCAGCGCGACGGGGACAGACACTGAGGCTTTCTTT.